The rows below give T cell receptor beta chains drawn from one sample of a study of immune cell composition in non-small cell lung cancer. Clones were sequenced by immunoSEQ multiplex PCR, and TCRdb holds only the in-frame ones, with some missing. The table has around 7,300 clones, around four fifths seen once; the top ten hold 9.5% to 15%. The specimen was non-adjacent lung tissue. Receptors were obtained from a human donor with non-small cell lung cancer. Each CDR3 is given with its conserved first and last residue. D genes are given only for firm matches. Size tells how often a clone was seen (once, few, many) or the class of an expanded clone, and some rows leave it out.

v_gene,j_gene,d_gene,abundance,CDR3nt,CDR3aa
TRBV11-3,TRBJ1-1,-,-,TGTGCCAGCAGCTTAGTGTCCCCCTCCTCAGGGCACACTGAAGCTTTCTTT,CASSLVSPSSGHTEAFF
TRBV5-8,TRBJ1-5,TRBD1,-,TGTGCCAGCAGCTCTGGACAGGGAGAACAGCCCCAGCATTTT,CASSSGQGEQPQHF
TRBV28,TRBJ1-6,-,-,TGTGCCAGCAGTTTATCAGGCCTCTCCTATAATTCACCCCTCCACTTT,CASSLSGLSYNSPLHF
TRBV11-2,TRBJ1-2,TRBD1,few,TGTGCCAGCAGCTTAGGGACAGGGTCCTATGGCTACACCTTC,CASSLGTGSYGYTF
TRBV9,TRBJ2-2,-,-,TGTGCCAGCAGCGTGGACAGTTTCGGGGAGCTGTTTTTT,CASSVDSFGELFF
TRBV28,TRBJ1-1,-,-,TGTGCCAGCAGCCAACAGGGTCCCACTGAAGCTTTCTTT,CASSQQGPTEAFF
TRBV7-2,TRBJ2-7,-,once,TGTGCCAGCAGCCCGCAGGTTAACTACGAGCAGTACTTC,CASSPQVNYEQYF
TRBV21-1,TRBJ1-4,-,-,TGTGCCAGCAGCGTAGGCGGGGATCAAAATGAAAAACTGTTTTTT,CASSVGGDQNEKLFF
TRBV7-9,TRBJ1-6,-,-,TGTGCCAGCAGCTTAGTAGATGTGGGGAATTCACCCCTCCACTTT,CASSLVDVGNSPLHF
TRBV9,TRBJ2-2,TRBD1,-,TGTGCCAGCAGCGTAGCCCGGGACAGTAACACCGGGGAGCTGTTTTTT,CASSVARDSNTGELFF
TRBV6-5,TRBJ1-1,-,few,TGTGCCAGCAGTTACTCCCCCCGGGCGGGTACTGAAGCTTTCTTT,CASSYSPRAGTEAFF
TRBV28,TRBJ2-3,TRBD2,-,TGTGCCACCCGACTAGCGGGGGATACCACGCAGTATTTT,CATRLAGDTTQYF
TRBV16,TRBJ2-1,TRBD1,large,TGTGCCAGCAGCCCCGACAGGGGGAATGAGCAGTTCTTC,CASSPDRGNEQFF
TRBV7-3,TRBJ1-1,-,-,TGTGCCAGCAGCCGAAACCAGGGCACTGAAGCTTTCTTT,CASSRNQGTEAFF
TRBV5-5,TRBJ2-7,TRBD1,-,TGTGCCAGCAGTGGAGCGGGACAGGGCTACGAGCAGTACTTC,CASSGAGQGYEQYF